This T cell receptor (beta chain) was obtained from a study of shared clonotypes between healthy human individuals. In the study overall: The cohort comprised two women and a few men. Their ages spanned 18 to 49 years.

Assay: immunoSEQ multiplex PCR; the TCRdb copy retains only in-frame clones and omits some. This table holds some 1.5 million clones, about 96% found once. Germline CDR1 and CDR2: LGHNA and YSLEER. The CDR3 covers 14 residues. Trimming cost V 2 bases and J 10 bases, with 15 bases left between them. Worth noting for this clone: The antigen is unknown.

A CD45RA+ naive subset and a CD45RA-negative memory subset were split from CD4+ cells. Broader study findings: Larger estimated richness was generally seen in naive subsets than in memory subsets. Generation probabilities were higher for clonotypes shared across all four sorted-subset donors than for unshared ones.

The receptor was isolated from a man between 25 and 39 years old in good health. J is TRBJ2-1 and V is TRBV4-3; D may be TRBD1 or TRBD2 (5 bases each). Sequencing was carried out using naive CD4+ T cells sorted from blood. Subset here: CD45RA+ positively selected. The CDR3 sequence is CASSQTVFGDEQFF. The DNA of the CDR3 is TGCGCCAGCAGCCAAACGGTTTTCGGGGACGAGCAGTTCTTC.